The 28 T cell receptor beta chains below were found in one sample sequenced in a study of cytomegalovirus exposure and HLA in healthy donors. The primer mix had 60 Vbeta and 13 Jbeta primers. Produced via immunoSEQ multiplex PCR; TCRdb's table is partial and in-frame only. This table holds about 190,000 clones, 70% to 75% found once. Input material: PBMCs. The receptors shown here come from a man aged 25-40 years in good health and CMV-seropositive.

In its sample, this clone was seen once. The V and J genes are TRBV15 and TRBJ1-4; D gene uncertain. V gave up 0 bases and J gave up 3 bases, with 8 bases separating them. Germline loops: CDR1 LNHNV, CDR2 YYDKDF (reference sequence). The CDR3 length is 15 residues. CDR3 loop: CATSRDRVSNEKLFF. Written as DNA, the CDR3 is TGTGCCACCAGCAGAGATCGGGTTTCTAATGAAAAACTGTTTTTT.

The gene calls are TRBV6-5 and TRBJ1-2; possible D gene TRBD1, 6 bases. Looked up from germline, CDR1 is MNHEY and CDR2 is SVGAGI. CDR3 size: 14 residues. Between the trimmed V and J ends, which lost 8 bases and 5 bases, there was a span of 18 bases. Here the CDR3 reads CASSTPGRGYGYTF. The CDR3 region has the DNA TGTGCCAGCTCGACCCCGGGGAGGGGGTATGGCTACACCTTC.

CDR3 nucleotide sequence: TGTGCCTCCAAAGACAGGGCGGCGAGCGGCTACACCTTC. Translated: CASKDRAASGYTF. V gene TRBV19 combines with J gene TRBJ1-2; 7 bases map to TRBD1. V trimming: 11 bases; J trimming: 8 bases; junction bases outside the gene matches: 14. Germline V gives CDR1 LNHDA, CDR2 SQIVND (reference sequence). CDR3 length: 13 amino acids.

The DNA for the CDR3 is TGTGCCAGAAGCGCCGAACTAGCGGAGGCCACAGATACGCAGTATTTT. It is translated as CARSAELAEATDTQYF. The rearrangement uses TRBV7-5 and TRBJ2-3; the D call in the table, TRBD2, was not verified against the DNA. TRBV7-5 represents a pseudogene. The CDR3 consists of 16 residues.

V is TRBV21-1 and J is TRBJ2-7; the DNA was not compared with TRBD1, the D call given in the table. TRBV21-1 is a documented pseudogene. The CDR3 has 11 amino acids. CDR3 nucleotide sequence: TGTGCCAGCAAGCAGGGCTACGAGCAGTACTTC. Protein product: CASKQGYEQYF.

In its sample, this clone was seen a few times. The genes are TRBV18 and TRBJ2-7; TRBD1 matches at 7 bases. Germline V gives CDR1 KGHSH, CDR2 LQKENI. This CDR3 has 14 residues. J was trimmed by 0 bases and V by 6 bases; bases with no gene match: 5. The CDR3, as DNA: TGTGCCAGCTCGAAGGACAGGAGCTCCTACGAGCAGTACTTC. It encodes CASSKDRSSYEQYF.

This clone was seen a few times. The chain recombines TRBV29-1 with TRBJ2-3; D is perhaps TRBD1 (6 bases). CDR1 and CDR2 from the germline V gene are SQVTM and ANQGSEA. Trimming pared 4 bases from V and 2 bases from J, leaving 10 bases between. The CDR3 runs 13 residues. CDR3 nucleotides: TGCAGCGTTGTAGGGACACTCACAGATACGCAGTATTTT. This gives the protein CSVVGTLTDTQYF.

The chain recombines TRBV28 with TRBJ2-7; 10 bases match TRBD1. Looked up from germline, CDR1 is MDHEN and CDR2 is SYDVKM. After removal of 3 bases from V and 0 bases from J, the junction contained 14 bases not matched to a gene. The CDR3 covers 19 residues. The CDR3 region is CASSFPATLRQGASYEQYF. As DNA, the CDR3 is TGTGCCAGCAGTTTTCCCGCAACTCTTAGACAGGGGGCCTCCTACGAGCAGTACTTC.

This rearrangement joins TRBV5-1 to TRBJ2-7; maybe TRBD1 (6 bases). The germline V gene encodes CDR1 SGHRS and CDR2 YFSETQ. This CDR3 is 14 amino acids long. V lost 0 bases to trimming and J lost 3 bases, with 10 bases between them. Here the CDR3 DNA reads TGCGCCAGCAGCTTGGCCGGACAGCTCTACGAGCAGTACTTC. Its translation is CASSLAGQLYEQYF. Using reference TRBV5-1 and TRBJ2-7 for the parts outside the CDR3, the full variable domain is KAGVTQTPRYLIKTRGQQVTLSCSPISGHRSVSWYQQTPGQGLQFLFEYFSETQRNKGNFPGRFSGRQFSNSRSEMNVSTLELGDSALYLCASSLAGQLYEQYFGPGTRLTVT.

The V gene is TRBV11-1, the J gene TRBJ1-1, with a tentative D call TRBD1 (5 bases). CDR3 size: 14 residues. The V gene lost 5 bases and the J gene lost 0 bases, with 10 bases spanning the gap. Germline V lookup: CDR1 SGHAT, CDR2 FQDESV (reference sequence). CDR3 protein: CASSNVGLNTEAFF. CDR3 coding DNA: TGTGCCAGCAGCAATGTGGGGCTGAACACTGAAGCTTTCTTT. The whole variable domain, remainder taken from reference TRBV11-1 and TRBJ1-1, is EAEVAQSPRYKITEKSQAVAFWCDPISGHATLYWYRQILGQGPELLVQFQDESVVDDSQLPKDRFSAERLKGVDSTLKIQPAELGDSAMYLCASSNVGLNTEAFFGQGTRLTVV.

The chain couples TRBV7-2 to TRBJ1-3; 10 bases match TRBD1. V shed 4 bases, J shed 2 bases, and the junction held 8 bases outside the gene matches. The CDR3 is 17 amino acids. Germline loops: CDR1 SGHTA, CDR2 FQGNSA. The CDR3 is CASSSGQGVAAGNTIYF. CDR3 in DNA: TGTGCCAGCAGCTCCGGACAGGGGGTCGCAGCTGGAAACACCATATATTTT.

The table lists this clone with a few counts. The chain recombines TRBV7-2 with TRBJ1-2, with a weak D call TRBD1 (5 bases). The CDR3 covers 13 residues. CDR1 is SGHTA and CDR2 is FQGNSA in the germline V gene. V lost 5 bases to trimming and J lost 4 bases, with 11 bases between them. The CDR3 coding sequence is TGTGCCAGCAGCCTGGGGGGGACCTATGGCTACACCTTC. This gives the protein CASSLGGTYGYTF. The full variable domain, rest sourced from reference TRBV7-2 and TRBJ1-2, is GAGVSQSPSNKVTEKGKDVELRCDPISGHTALYWYRQSLGQGLEFLIYFQGNSAPDKSGLPSDRFSAERTGGSVSTLTIQRTQQEDSAVYLCASSLGGTYGYTFGSGTRLTVV.

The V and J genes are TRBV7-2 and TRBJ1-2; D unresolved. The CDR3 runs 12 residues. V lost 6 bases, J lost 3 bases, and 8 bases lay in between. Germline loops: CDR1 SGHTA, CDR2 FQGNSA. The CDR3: CASSQDYYGYTF. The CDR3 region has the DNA TGTGCCAGCAGTCAGGACTACTATGGCTACACCTTC.

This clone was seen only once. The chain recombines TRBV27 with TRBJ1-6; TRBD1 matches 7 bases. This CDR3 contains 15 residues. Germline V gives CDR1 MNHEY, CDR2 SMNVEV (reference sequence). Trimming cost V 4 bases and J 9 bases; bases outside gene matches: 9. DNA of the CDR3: TGTGCCAGCAGTTCCCAAGGACAGGCAGGTTCACCCCTCCACTTT. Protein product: CASSSQGQAGSPLHF.

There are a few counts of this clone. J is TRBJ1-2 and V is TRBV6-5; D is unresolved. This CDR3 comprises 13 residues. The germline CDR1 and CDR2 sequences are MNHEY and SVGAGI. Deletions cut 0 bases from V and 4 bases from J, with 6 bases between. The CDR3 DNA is TGTGCCAGCAGTTACTCGCCGGGCTATGGCTACACCTTC. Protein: CASSYSPGYGYTF.

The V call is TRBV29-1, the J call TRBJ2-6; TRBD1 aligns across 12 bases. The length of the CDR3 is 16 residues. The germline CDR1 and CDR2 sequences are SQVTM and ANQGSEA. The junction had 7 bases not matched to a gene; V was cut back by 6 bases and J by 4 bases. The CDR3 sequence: CSVKGQGAPGANVLTF. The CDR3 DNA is TGCAGCGTAAAGGGACAGGGGGCACCCGGGGCCAACGTCCTGACTTTC. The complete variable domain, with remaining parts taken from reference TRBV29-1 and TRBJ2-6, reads SAVISQKPSRDICQRGTSLTIQCQVDSQVTMMFWYRQQPGQSLTLIATANQGSEATYESGFVIDKFPISRPNLTFSTLTVSNMSPEDSSIYLCSVKGQGAPGANVLTFGAGSRLTVL.

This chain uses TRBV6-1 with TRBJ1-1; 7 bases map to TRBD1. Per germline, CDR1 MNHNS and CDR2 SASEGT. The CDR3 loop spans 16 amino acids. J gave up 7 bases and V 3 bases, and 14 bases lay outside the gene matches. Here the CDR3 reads CASSDPPSTGDLEAFF. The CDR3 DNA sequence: TGTGCCAGCAGTGACCCTCCTTCTACAGGGGATCTTGAAGCTTTCTTT.

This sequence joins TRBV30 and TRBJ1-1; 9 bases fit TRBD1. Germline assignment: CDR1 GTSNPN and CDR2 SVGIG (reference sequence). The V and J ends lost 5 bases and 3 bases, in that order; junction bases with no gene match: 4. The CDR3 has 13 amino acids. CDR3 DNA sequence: TGTGCCTGGGACAGGGGGGCGGACACTGAAGCTTTCTTT. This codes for CAWDRGADTEAFF.

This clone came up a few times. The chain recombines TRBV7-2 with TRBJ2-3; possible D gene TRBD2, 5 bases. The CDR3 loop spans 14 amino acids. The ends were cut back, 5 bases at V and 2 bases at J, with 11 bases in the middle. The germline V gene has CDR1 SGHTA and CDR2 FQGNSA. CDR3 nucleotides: TGTGCCAGCAGCCCGACTACCTCCACAGATACGCAGTATTTT. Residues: CASSPTTSTDTQYF.

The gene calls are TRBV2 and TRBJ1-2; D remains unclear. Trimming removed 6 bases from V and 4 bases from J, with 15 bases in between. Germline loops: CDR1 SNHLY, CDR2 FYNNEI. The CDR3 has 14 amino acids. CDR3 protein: CASRRREGFYGYTF. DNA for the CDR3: TGTGCCAGCAGGCGGAGGGAGGGATTCTATGGCTACACCTTC.

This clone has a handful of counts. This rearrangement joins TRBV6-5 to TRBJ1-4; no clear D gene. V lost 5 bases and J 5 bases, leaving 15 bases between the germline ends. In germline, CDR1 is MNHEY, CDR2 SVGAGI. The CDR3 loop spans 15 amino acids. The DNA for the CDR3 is TGTGCCAGCAGTCCCCTAGGAGGGCGGAATGAAAAACTGTTTTTT. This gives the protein CASSPLGGRNEKLFF.

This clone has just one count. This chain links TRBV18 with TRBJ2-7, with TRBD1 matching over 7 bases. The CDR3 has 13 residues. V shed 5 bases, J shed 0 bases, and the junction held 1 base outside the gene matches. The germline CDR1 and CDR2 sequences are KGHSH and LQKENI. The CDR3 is CASSGDSSYEQYF. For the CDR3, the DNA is TGTGCCAGCTCAGGGGACAGCTCCTACGAGCAGTACTTC.

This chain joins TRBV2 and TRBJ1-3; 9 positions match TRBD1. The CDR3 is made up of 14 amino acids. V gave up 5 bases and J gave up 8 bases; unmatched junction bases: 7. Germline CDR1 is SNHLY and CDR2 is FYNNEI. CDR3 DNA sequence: TGTGCCAGCAGTCGGGACAGGGCGAAGGACACCATATATTTT. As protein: CASSRDRAKDTIYF.

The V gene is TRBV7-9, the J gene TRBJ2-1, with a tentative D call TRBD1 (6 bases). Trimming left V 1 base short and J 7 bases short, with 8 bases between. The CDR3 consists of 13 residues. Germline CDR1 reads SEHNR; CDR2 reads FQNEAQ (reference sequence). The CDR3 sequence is CASSLVRGNEQFF. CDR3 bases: TGTGCCAGCAGCTTAGTTAGGGGGAATGAGCAGTTCTTC.

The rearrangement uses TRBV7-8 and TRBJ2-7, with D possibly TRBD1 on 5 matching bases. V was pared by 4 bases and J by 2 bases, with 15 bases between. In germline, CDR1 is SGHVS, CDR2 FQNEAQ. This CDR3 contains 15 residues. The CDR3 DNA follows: TGTGCCAGCAGCTCGGAACCTGGACAAGCCTACGAGCAGTACTTC. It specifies CASSSEPGQAYEQYF.

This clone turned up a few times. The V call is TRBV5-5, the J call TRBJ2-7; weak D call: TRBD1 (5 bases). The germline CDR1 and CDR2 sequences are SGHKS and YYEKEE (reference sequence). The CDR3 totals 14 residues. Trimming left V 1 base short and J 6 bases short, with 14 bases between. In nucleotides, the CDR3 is TGTGCCAGCAGCTTGAGGCTAGGGGTCGCCGAGCAGTACTTC. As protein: CASSLRLGVAEQYF.

CDR3 nucleotide sequence: TGTGCCAGCAGCCCGGGGGAGGGGAGGCGAGAGACCCAGTACTTC. Residues: CASSPGEGRRETQYF. The gene calls are TRBV13 and TRBJ2-5; TRBD2 aligns across 7 bases. Germline CDR1 reads PRHDT; CDR2 reads FYEKMQ (reference sequence). V was clipped by 5 bases and J by 4 bases; unmatched bases: 10. The CDR3 contains 15 residues.

CDR3 DNA: TGCAGTGCTTTCCCAGGGTTTGGCTACACCTTC. Translated: CSAFPGFGYTF. The chain combines TRBV20-1 with TRBJ1-2; tentatively, D is TRBD1 (5 bases). Trimming removed 5 bases from V and 7 bases from J, with 11 bases in between. CDR3 length equals 11 residues. Germline V lookup: CDR1 DFQATT, CDR2 SNEGSKA (reference sequence).